The clone carrying this TCR beta chain occurred once. Its antigen is unknown. The germline V and J ends were trimmed by 6 bases and 1 base, with 9 bases remaining between them. The germline gives CDR1 WSHSY, CDR2 SAAADI. The CDR3 runs to 13 residues. This sample was taken from a study of beta chain features in type 1 diabetes. General study findings and limits: Moderately but significantly shorter TCRB CDR3s were found in Type 1 diabetes patients in all four CD4+ subsets.

Every bit of the isolated RNA underwent reverse transcription, so sequencing read expressed TCRB transcripts. Samples of naive, central memory and regulatory T cells yielded a mean of about 3.4 million reads. The protocol was immunoSEQ multiplex PCR, while the TCRdb copy is restricted to in-frame clones and leaves out a portion. The table shows about 15,000 clones, with approximately 71% occurring only once. Via CD45RO/CCR7/CD25/CD127/CD95/CD27, cells of the CD4+ naive, central memory, regulatory and stem cell-like memory subsets were sorted. The sequence was obtained from a man younger than 40 with type 1 diabetes. Material: Tregs from blood. V is TRBV10-2 and J is TRBJ1-1; D might be TRBD1 (5 bases). The CDR3 protein is CASRFGGNTEAFF. CDR3 DNA sequence: TGCGCCAGCAGGTTCGGGGGGAACACTGAAGCTTTCTTT.